Included here is one TCR beta chain sequence, with context. The antigen is not known. Naive CD8 populations comprised CD45RO-negative cells positively selected for CCR7, excluding terminally differentiated effector memory CD45RA+ cells. The run depth of the assay was deep. Splitting of each subset's genomic DNA was done evenly across several immunoSEQ plates. The assay was immunoSEQ multiplex PCR, and TCRdb's table has in-frame clones only and misses some. The table records roughly 590,000 clones, around 95% of them present only once. Between the trimmed V and J ends, which lost 5 bases and 11 bases, there was a span of 21 bases. Germline lookup yields CDR1 PRHDT and CDR2 FYEKMQ (reference sequence). This CDR3 region has 14 residues. This sample was taken from a study of shared clonotypes between healthy human individuals. Study-wide results and limits: Sharing across four donors was highest in naive CD4 (roughly 5%) and lowest in memory CD8 (roughly 0.4%). Larger estimated richness was generally seen in naive subsets than in memory subsets.

Sequenced sample: naive CD8+ T cells sorted from blood. The clonotype was recovered from a woman under 40 in good health. The chain carries TRBV13 and TRBJ1-1; no firm D call. The CDR3 here is CASSLGLGIVGAFF. CDR3 DNA sequence: TGTGCCAGCAGCCTTGGGCTGGGTATCGTTGGGGCTTTCTTT.